This T cell receptor beta chain was observed in a study of chemoradiotherapy in HPV16-positive cancers. Findings and caveats of the study: Non-HPV-specific T cells did not expand in tumors during treatment, whereas candidate HPV-specific clones and E7-related motifs did.

Repertoires were sampled repeatedly during chemoradiotherapy. For this clone: Its antigen is not identified.

The assay was immunoSEQ multiplex PCR, and TCRdb's table has in-frame clones only and misses some. This sample carries thousands of clones, roughly 80% of them seen once, and the ten largest clones take roughly 8%. The source of this sequence is a human donor with HPV-associated anogenital cancer. Sequences were derived from tumor tissue, sampled from a patient who underwent chemoradiotherapy.

CDR3 in amino acids: CASRSSGGAGETQYF. The DNA of the CDR3 is TGTGCCAGCAGGTCTAGCGGGGGGGCCGGGGAGACCCAGTACTTC. The chain recombines TRBV5-4 with TRBJ2-5; 12 nucleotides match TRBD2. The CDR3 runs 15 residues. With 5 bases clipped from V and 5 bases from J, the junction kept 7 bases outside the gene matches. Germline V gene sequence: CDR1 SGHNT, CDR2 YYREEE (reference sequence).